This T cell receptor (beta chain) was observed in a study of blood T cell repertoires in COVID-19. Turning to the study itself: Some COVID-19 samples were acute and others convalescent; all came from the United States, Italy and Spain. The analysed material was cDNA or gDNA that came from T cells, B-cell-depleted T cells, or PBMCs.

The CDR3 runs to 14 residues. Germline CDR1 is MGHDK and CDR2 is SYGVNS. V lost 3 bases and J lost 4; bases outside the gene matches: 4. This clone was observed a single time. How the authors handled the data: Using reference gene primer amplification, nucleated cell counts were estimated. The repertoire was sequenced with immunoSEQ multiplex PCR; TCRdb's copy has only in-frame clones and lacks some. V, J and clone size were drawn from that table, and D and trimming were deduced from the DNA. The table has approximately 200,000 clones, approximately 87% seen once. V and J are TRBV25-1 and TRBJ2-7; TRBD1 matches at 9 bases. Sequencing was performed on peripheral blood. This receptor was identified in a woman in her 50s with acute or convalescent COVID-19. The CDR3 DNA is TGTGCCAGCAGTGATTCCGGGACAGGGTACGAGCAGTACTTC. Its protein is CASSDSGTGYEQYF.